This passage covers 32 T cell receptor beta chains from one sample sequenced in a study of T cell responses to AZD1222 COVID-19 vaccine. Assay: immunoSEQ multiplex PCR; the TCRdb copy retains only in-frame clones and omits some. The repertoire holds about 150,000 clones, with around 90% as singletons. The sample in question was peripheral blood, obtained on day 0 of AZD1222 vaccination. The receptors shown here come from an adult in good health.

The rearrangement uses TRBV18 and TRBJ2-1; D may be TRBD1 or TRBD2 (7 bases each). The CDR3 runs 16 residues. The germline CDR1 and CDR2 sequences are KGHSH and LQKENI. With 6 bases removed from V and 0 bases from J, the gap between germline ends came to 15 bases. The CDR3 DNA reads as TGTGCCAGCTCCCAGGGGGGGGAAGGCTCCTACAATGAGCAGTTCTTC. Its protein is CASSQGGEGSYNEQFF.

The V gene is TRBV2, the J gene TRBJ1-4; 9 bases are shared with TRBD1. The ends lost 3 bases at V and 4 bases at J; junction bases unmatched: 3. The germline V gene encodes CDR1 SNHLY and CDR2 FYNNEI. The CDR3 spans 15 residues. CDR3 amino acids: CASSDRTGVNEKLFF. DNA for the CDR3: TGTGCCAGCAGTGACCGGACAGGGGTTAATGAAAAACTGTTTTTT.

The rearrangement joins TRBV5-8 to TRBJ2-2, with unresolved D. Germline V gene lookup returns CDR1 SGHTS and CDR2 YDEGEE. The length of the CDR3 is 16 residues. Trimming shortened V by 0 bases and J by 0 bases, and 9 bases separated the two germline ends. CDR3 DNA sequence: TGTGCCAGCAGCTTGGGTGTCCGATCGAACACCGGGGAGCTGTTTTTT. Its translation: CASSLGVRSNTGELFF.

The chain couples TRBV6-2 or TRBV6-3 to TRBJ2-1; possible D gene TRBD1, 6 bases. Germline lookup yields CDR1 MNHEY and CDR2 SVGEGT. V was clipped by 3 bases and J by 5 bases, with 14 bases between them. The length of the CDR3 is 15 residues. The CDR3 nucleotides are TGTGCCAGCAGTTATTCCAGGGGAATAAACAATGAGCAGTTCTTC. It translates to CASSYSRGINNEQFF.

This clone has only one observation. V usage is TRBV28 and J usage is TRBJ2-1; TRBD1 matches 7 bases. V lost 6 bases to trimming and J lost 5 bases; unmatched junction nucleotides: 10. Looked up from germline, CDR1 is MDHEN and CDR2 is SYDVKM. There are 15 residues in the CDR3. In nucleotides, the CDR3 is TGTGCCAGCAGACGGACAGGCGATTGGGACAATGAGCAGTTCTTC. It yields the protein CASRRTGDWDNEQFF. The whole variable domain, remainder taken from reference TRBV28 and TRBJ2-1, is DVKVTQSSRYLVKRTGEKVFLECVQDMDHENMFWYRQDPGLGLRLIYFSYDVKMKEKGDIPEGYSVSREKKERFSLILESASTNQTSMYLCASRRTGDWDNEQFFGPGTRLTVL.

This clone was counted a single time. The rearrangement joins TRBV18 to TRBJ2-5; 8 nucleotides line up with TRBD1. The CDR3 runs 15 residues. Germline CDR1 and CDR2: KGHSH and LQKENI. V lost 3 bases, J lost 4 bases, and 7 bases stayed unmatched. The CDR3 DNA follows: TGTGCCAGCTCACCGGACAGGGCAGGGGGAGAGACCCAGTACTTC. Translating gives CASSPDRAGGETQYF.

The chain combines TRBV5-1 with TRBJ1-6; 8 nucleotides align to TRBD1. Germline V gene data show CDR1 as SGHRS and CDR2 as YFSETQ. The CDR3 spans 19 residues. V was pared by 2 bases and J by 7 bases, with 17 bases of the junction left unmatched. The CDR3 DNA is TGCGCCAGCAGCTTTTATGGGAGTGACAGGGGCGCCGGGAATTCACCCCTCCACTTT. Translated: CASSFYGSDRGAGNSPLHF.

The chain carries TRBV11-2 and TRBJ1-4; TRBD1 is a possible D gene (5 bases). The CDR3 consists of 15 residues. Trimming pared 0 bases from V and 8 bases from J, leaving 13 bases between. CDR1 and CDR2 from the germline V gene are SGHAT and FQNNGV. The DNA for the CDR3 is TGTGCCAGCAGCTTAGAGGGAAACAGGTTGGAAAAACTGTTTTTT. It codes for CASSLEGNRLEKLFF.

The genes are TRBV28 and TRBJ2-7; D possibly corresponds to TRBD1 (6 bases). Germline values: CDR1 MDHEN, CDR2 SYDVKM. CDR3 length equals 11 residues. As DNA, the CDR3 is TGTGCAGGGGGTCGGGGTTACGAGCAGTACTTC. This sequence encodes CAGGRGYEQYF.

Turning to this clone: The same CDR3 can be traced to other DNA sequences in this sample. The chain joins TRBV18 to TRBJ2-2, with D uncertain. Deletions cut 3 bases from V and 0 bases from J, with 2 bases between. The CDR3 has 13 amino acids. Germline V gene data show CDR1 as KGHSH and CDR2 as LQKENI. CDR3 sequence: CASSPSNTGELFF. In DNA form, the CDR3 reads TGTGCCAGCTCACCTTCGAACACCGGGGAGCTGTTTTTT.

CDR3 DNA: TGTGCCAGCAGCCCACAGTTTACAACCTACGAGCAGTACTTC. This gives the protein CASSPQFTTYEQYF. The rearrangement joins TRBV7-2 to TRBJ2-7, with no clear D. In germline, CDR1 is SGHTA, CDR2 FQGNSA. The CDR3 has 14 amino acids. Trimming took off 5 bases at V and 2 bases at J, with 13 bases between the two ends.

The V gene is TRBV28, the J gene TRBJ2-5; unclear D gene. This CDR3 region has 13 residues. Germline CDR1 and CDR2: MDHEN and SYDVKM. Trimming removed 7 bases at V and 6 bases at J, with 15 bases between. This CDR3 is CASTREGWKTQYF. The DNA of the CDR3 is TGTGCCAGCACCCGAGAAGGTTGGAAGACCCAGTACTTC.

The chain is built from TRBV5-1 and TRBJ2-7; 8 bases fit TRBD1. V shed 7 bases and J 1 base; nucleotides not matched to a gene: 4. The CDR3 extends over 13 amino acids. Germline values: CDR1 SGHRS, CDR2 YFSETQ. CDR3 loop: CASRTGGSYEQYF. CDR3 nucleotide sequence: TGCGCCAGCCGTACAGGGGGTTCCTACGAGCAGTACTTC.

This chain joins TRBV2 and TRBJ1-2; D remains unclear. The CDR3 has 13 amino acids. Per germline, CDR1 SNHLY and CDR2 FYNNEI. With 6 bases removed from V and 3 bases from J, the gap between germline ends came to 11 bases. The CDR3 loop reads CASRPDGYYGYTF. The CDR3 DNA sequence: TGTGCCAGCAGACCTGACGGATACTATGGCTACACCTTC. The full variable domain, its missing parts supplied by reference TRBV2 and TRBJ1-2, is EPEVTQTPSHQVTQMGQEVILRCVPISNHLYFYWYRQILGQKVEFLVSFYNNEISEKSEIFDDQFSVERPDGSNFTLKIRSTKLEDSAMYFCASRPDGYYGYTFGSGTRLTVV.

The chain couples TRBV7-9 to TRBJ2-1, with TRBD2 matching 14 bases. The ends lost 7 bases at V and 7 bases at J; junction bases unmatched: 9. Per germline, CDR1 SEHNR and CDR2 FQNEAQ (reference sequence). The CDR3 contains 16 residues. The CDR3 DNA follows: TGTGCCAGCACCAAGACTAGCGGGGGGGCCGGGAATGAGCAGTTCTTC. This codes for CASTKTSGGAGNEQFF.

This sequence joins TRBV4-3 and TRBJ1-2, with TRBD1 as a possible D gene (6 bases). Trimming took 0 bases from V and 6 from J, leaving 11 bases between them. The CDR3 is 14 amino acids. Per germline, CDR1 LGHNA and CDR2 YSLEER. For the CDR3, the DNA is TGCGCCAGCAGCCAAGAGACAGGTTTTGATGGCTACACCTTC. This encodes CASSQETGFDGYTF.

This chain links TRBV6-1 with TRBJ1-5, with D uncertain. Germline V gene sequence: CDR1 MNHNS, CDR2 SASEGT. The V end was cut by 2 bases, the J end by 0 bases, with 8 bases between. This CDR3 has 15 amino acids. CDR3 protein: CASSEMSLSNQPQHF. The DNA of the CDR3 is TGTGCCAGCAGTGAAATGAGCCTTAGCAATCAGCCCCAGCATTTT.

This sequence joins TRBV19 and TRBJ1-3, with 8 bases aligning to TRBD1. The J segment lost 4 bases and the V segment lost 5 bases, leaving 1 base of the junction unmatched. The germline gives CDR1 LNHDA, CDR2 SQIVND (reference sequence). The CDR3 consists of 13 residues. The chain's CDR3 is CASSRTGGNTIYF. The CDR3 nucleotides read TGTGCCAGTAGTCGGACAGGGGGAAACACCATATATTTT.

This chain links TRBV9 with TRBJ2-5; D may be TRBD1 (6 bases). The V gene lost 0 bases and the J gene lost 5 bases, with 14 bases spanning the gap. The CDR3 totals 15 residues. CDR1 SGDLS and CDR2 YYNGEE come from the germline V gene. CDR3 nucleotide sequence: TGTGCCAGCAGCGTAGAAGTGACAGGAGGCGAGACCCAGTACTTC. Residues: CASSVEVTGGETQYF.

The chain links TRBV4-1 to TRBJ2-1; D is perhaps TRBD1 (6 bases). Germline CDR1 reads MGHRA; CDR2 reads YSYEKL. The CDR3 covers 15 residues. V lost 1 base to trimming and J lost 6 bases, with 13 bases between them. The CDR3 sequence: CASSQGGQGINEQFF. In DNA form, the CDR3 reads TGCGCCAGCAGCCAAGGGGGGCAGGGCATCAATGAGCAGTTCTTC.

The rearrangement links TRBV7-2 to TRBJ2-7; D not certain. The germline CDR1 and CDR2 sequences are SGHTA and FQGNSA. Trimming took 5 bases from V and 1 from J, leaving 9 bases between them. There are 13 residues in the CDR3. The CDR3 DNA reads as TGTGCCAGCAGCCCACCAGCTTCCTACGAGCAGTACTTC. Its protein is CASSPPASYEQYF.

CDR3 loop: CASSYLRGGPETQYF. In DNA form, the CDR3 reads TGTGCCAGCAGTTACCTCCGGGGGGGCCCGGAGACCCAGTACTTC. The V gene is TRBV6-2 or TRBV6-3, the J gene TRBJ2-5; 8 positions match TRBD2. The CDR3 spans 15 residues. Germline lookup yields CDR1 MNHEY and CDR2 SVGEGT. With V trimmed by 2 bases and J by 5 bases, 7 bases remained unmatched.

CDR3 sequence (DNA): TGTGCCAGCAGCCTAGACTCGGAGGTTTCGGAAGCTTTCTTT. Residues: CASSLDSEVSEAFF. The J gene is TRBJ1-1, the V gene TRBV7-9; D is unclear. Between the trimmed V and J ends, which lost 5 bases and 8 bases, there was a span of 18 bases. Germline CDR1 and CDR2: SEHNR and FQNEAQ (reference sequence). CDR3 length: 14 amino acids.

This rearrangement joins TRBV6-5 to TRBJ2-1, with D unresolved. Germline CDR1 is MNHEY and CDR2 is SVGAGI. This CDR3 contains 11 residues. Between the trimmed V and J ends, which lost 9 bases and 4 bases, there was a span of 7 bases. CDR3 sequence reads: CASVSYNEQFF. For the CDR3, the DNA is TGTGCCAGTGTATCTTACAATGAGCAGTTCTTC.

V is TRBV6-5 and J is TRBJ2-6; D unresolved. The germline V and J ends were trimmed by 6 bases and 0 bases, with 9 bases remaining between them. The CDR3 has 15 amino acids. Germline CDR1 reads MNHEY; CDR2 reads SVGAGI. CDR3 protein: CASSPGNSGANVLTF. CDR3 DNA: TGTGCCAGCAGCCCGGGCAACTCTGGGGCCAACGTCCTGACTTTC.

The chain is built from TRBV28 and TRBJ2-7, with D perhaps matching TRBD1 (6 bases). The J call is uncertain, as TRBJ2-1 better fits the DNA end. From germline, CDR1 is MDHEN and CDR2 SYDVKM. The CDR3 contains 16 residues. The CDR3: CASKNSGHRSYNEQFF. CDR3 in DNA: TGTGCCAGCAAGAACTCGGGACACCGGTCCTACAATGAGCAGTTCTTC.

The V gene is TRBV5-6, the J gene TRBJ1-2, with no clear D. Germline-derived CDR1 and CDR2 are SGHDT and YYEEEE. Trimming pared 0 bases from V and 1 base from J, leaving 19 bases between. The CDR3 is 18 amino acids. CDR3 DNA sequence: TGTGCCAGCAGCTTGGGTGGGAAAGGCCGGCCGGGTAACTATGGCTACACCTTC. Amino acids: CASSLGGKGRPGNYGYTF.

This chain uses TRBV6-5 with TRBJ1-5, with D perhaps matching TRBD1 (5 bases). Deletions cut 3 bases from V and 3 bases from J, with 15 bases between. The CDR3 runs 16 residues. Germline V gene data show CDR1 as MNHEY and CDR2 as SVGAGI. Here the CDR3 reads CASSYDSGVDNQPQHF. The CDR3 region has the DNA TGTGCCAGCAGTTATGATTCGGGGGTTGACAATCAGCCCCAGCATTTT.

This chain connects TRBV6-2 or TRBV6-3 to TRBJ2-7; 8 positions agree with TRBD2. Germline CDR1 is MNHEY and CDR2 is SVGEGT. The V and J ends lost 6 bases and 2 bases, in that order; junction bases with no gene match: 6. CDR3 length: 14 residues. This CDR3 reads CASSDPGLAYEQYF. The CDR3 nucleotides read TGTGCCAGCAGCGACCCGGGACTAGCCTACGAGCAGTACTTC.

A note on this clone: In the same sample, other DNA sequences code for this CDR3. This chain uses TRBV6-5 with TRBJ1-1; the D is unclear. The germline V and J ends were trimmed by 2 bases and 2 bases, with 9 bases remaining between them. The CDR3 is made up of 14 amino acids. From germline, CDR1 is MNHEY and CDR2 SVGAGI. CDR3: CASSYLTGNTEAFF. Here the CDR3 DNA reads TGTGCCAGCAGTTACCTAACGGGAAACACTGAAGCTTTCTTT.

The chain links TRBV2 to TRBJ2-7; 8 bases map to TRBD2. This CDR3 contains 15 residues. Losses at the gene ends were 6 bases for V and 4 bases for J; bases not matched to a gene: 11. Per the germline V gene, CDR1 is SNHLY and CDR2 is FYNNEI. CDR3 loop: CASSSGAGGAYEQYF. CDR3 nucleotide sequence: TGTGCCAGCAGCTCCGGTGCGGGGGGAGCTTACGAGCAGTACTTC.

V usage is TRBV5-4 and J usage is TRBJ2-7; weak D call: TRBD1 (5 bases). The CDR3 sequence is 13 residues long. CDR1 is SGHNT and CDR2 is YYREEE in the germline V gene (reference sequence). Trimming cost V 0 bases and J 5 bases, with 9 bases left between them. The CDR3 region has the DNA TGTGCCAGCAGCTTGGGGGGCAGGGACGAGCAGTACTTC. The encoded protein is CASSLGGRDEQYF. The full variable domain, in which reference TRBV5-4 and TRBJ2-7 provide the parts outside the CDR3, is ETGVTQSPTHLIKTRGQQVTLRCSSQSGHNTVSWYQQALGQGPQFIFQYYREEENGRGNFPPRFSGLQFPNYSSELNVNALELDDSALYLCASSLGGRDEQYFGPGTRLTVT.